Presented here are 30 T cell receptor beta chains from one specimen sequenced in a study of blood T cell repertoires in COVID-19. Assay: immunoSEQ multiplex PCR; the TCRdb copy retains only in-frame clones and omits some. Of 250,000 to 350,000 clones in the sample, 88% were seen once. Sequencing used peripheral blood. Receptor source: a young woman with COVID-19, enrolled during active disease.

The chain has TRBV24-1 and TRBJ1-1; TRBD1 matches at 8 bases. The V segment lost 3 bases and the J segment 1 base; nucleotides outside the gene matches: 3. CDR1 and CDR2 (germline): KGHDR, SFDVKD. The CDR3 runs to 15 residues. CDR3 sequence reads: CATSDRTGGNTEAFF. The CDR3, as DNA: TGTGCCACCAGTGATCGCACAGGGGGGAACACTGAAGCTTTCTTT.

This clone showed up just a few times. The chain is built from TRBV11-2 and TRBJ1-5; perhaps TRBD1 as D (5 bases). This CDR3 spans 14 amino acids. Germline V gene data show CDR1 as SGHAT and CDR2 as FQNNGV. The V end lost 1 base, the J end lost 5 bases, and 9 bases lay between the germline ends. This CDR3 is CASSLGQNYQPQHF. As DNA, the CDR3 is TGTGCCAGCAGCTTAGGACAGAATTATCAGCCCCAGCATTTT.

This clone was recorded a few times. CDR3 in amino acids: CASSLGQGYGYTF. The CDR3, as DNA: TGTGCCAGCAGTTTGGGCCAGGGCTATGGCTACACCTTC. The chain has TRBV27 and TRBJ1-2; perhaps TRBD1 as D (5 bases). The CDR3 is 13 amino acids. The V gene lost 3 bases and the J gene lost 4 bases, with 9 bases spanning the gap. Germline V gene lookup returns CDR1 MNHEY and CDR2 SMNVEV (reference sequence).

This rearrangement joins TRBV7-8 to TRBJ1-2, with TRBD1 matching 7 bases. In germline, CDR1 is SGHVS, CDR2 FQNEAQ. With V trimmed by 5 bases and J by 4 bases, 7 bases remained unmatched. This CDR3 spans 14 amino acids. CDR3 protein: CASSPRQGAYGYTF. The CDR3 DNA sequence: TGTGCCAGCAGCCCAAGACAGGGCGCCTATGGCTACACCTTC.

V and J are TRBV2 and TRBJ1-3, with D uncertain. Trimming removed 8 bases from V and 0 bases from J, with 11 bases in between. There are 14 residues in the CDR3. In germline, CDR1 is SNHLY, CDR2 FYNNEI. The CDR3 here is CASGQSRSGNTIYF. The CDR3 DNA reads TGTGCCAGCGGGCAGTCCCGCTCTGGAAACACCATATATTTT. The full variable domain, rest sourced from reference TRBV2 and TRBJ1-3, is EPEVTQTPSHQVTQMGQEVILRCVPISNHLYFYWYRQILGQKVEFLVSFYNNEISEKSEIFDDQFSVERPDGSNFTLKIRSTKLEDSAMYFCASGQSRSGNTIYFGEGSWLTVV.

Here the CDR3 DNA reads TGTGCCACCAGTGATACTAGCGGCACTTTCACAGATACGCAGTATTTT. Its translation is CATSDTSGTFTDTQYF. V is TRBV24-1 and J is TRBJ2-3; 8 bases line up with TRBD2. V lost 3 bases, J lost 2 bases, and 6 bases stayed unmatched. This CDR3 contains 16 residues. Germline V gives CDR1 KGHDR, CDR2 SFDVKD.

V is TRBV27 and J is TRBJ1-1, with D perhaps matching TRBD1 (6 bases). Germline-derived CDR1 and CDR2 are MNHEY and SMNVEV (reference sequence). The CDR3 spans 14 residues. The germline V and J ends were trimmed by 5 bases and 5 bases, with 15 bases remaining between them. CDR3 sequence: CASSPQGPWTEAFF. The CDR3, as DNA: TGTGCCAGCAGTCCACAGGGACCTTGGACTGAAGCTTTCTTT.

CDR3 DNA: TGTGCCAGCAATCACGCACCAAGAGGCGGGAGTGGTTACGAGCAGTACTTC. It encodes CASNHAPRGGSGYEQYF. The chain joins TRBV7-8 to TRBJ2-7; 7 positions match TRBD2. Looked up from germline, CDR1 is SGHVS and CDR2 is FQNEAQ. The CDR3 totals 17 residues. After removal of 7 bases from V and 4 bases from J, the junction contained 19 bases not matched to a gene.

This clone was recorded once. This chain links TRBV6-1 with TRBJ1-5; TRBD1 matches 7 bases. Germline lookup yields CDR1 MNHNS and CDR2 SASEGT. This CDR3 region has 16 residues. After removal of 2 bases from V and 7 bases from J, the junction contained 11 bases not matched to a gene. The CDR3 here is CASSEFVAGGWQPQHF. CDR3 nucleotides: TGTGCCAGCAGTGAATTTGTGGCAGGGGGTTGGCAGCCCCAGCATTTT.

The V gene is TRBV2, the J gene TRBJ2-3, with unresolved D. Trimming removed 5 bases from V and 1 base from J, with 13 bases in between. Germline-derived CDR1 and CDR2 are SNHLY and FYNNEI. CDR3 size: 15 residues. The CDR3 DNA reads TGTGCCAGCAGTCGTGACTCTCCCGGCACAGATACGCAGTATTTT. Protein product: CASSRDSPGTDTQYF.

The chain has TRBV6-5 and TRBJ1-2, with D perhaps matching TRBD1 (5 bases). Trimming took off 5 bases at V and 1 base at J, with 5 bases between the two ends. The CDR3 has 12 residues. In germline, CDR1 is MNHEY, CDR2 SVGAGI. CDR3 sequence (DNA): TGTGCCAGCAGTCAGGGTAACTATGGCTACACCTTC. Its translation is CASSQGNYGYTF.

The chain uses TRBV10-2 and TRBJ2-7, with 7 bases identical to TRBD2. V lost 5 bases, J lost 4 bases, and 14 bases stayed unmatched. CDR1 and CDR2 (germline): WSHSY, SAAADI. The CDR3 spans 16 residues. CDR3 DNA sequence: TGCGCCAGCAGTAGGTCTAGCGGTCCTTTTGTATACGAGCAGTACTTC. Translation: CASSRSSGPFVYEQYF.

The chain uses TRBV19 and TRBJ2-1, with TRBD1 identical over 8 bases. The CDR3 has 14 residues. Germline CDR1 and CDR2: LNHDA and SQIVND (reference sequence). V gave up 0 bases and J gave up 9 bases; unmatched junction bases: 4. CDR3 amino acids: CASSIDTGGSEQFF. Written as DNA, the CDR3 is TGTGCCAGTAGTATAGACACAGGGGGGAGTGAGCAGTTCTTC.

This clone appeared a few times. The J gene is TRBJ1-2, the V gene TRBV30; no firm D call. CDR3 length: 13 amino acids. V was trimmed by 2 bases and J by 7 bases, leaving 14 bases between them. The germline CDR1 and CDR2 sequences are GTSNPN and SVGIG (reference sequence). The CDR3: CAWSPAREGGYTF. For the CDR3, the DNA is TGTGCCTGGAGTCCTGCCCGAGAGGGTGGCTACACCTTC.

The CDR3 is CASSLARSAGGRETQYF. The CDR3 DNA sequence: TGTGCCAGCAGCTTAGCCAGGTCGGCGGGAGGGCGAGAGACCCAGTACTTC. The chain employs TRBV7-8 and TRBJ2-5; 9 bases are shared with TRBD2. V gave up 0 bases and J gave up 4 bases; unmatched junction bases: 9. The germline CDR1 and CDR2 sequences are SGHVS and FQNEAQ. This CDR3 region has 17 residues.

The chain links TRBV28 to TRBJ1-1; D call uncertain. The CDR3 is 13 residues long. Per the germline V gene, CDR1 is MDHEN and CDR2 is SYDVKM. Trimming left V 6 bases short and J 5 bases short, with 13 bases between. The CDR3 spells CASSRTRRTEAFF. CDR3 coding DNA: TGTGCCAGCAGCCGGACGAGGAGGACTGAAGCTTTCTTT.

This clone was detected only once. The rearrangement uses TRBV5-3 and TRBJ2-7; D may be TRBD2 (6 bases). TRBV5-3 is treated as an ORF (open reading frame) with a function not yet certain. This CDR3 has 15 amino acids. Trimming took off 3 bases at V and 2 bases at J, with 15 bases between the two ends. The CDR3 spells CARSCRWEVPYEQYF. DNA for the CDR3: TGTGCCAGAAGCTGCCGGTGGGAGGTTCCCTACGAGCAGTACTTC.

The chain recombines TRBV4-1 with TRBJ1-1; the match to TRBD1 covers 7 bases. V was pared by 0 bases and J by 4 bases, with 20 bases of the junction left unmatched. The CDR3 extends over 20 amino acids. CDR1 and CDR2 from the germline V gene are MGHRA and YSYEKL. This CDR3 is CASSQDQSRTGFSGGTEAFF. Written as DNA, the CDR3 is TGCGCCAGCAGCCAAGATCAGTCACGGACAGGCTTCAGTGGGGGCACTGAAGCTTTCTTT.

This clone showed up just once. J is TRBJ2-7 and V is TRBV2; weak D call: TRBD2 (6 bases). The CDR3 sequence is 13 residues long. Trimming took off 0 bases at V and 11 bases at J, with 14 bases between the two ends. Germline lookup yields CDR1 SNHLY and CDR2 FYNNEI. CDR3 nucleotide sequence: TGTGCCAGCAGTGAAGCGCGGGACGGAACTAAGTACTTC. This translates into CASSEARDGTKYF.

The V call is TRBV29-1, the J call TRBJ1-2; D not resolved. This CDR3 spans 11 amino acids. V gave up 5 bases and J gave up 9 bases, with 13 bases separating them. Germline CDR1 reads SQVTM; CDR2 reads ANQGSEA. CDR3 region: CSVRQAGRYTF. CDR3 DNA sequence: TGCAGCGTTCGCCAGGCAGGTCGCTACACCTTC.

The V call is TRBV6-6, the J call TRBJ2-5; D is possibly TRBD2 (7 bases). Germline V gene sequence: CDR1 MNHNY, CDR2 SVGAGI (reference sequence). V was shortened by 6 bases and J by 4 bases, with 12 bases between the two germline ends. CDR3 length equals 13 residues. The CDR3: CASSPRGGETQYF. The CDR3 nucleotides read TGTGCCAGCAGCCCGAGGGGGGGAGAGACCCAGTACTTC.

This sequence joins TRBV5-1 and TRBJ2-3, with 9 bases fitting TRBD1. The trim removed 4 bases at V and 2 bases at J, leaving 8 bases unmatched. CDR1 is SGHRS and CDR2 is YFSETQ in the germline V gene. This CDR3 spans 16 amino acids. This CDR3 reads CASSLTGTGTTDTQYF. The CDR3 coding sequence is TGCGCCAGCAGCCTAACCGGGACAGGGACCACAGATACGCAGTATTTT.

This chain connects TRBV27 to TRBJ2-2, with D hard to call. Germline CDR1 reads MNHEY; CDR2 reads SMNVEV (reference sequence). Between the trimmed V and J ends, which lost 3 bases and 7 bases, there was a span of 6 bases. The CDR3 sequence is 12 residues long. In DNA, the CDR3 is TGTGCCAGCAGTTTTAGTGTCGGGGAGCTGTTTTTT. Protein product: CASSFSVGELFF.

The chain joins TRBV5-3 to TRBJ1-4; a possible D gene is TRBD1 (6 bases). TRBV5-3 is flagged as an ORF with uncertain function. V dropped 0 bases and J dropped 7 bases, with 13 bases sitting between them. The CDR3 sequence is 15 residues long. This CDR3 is CARSLVWGGGEKLFF. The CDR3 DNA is TGTGCCAGAAGCTTGGTCTGGGGAGGGGGTGAAAAACTGTTTTTT.

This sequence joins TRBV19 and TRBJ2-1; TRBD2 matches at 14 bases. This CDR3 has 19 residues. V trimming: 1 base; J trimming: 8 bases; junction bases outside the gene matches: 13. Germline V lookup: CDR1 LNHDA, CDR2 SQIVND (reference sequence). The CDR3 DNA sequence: TGTGCCAGTAGTATAGCTTTATTCCCGGGACTAGCGGGAGTCGATGAGCAGTTCTTC. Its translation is CASSIALFPGLAGVDEQFF.

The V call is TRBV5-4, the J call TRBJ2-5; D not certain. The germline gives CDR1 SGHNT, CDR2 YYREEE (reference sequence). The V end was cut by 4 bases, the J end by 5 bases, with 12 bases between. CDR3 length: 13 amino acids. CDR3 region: CASSPTPPETQYF. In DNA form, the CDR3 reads TGTGCCAGCAGCCCGACTCCTCCGGAGACCCAGTACTTC.

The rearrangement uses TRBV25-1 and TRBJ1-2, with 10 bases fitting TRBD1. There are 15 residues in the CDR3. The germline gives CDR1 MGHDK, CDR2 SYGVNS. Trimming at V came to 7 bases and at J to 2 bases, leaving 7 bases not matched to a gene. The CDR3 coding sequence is TGTGCCAGCAAGGGTCTGACAGGGGGCAACTATGGCTACACCTTC. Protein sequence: CASKGLTGGNYGYTF.

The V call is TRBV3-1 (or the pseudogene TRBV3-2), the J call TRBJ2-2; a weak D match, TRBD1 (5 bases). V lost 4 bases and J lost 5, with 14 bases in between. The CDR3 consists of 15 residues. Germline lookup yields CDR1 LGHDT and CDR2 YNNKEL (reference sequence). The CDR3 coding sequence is TGTGCCAGCAGCCGACAGAACAAATGGACCGGGGAGCTGTTTTTT. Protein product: CASSRQNKWTGELFF.

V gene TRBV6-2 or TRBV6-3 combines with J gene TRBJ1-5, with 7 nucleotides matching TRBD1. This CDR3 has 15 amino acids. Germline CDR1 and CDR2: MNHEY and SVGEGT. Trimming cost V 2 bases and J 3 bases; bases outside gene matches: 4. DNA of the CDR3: TGTGCCAGCAGTTACGACGGACAGGTCAATCAGCCCCAGCATTTT. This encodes CASSYDGQVNQPQHF.

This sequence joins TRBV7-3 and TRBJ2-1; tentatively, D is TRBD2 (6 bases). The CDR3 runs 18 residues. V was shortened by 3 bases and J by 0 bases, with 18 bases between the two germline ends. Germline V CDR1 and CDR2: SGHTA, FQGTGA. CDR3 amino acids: CASSFAGAAGASYNEQFF. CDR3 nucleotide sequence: TGTGCCAGCAGCTTTGCCGGGGCAGCGGGTGCCTCCTACAATGAGCAGTTCTTC.